These T cell receptor beta chains were read from a single sample in a study of T cell responses to AZD1222 COVID-19 vaccine. The assay was immunoSEQ multiplex PCR, and TCRdb's table has in-frame clones only and misses some. Among some 140,000 clones listed, 70% to 90% were seen once. Sequencing was performed on peripheral blood, taken on day 0 of AZD1222 vaccination. These TCRs come from an adult in good health. Each CDR3 is given with its conserved first and last residue. A D gene is named only where the DNA matches it firmly. The size field is filled for only some rows; it gives once, few, many or a size class.

d_call	v_call	clone_size	cdr3_length	j_call	cdr3_nt	cdr3_aa
-	TRBV19	few	17	TRBJ2-1	TGTGCCAGTAGTCCCCGTGGGAGCGGTGTCACCTACAATGAGCAGTTCTTC	CASSPRGSGVTYNEQFF
-	TRBV11-2	-	12	TRBJ1-2	TGTGCCAGCAGCCCTAGTGGGTATGGCTACACCTTC	CASSPSGYGYTF
-	TRBV6-5	-	11	TRBJ1-4	TGTGCCAGCAGTTCCAAGGAAAAACTGTTTTTT	CASSSKEKLFF
-	TRBV2	-	16	TRBJ2-1	TGTGCCAGCCACAAGCAAGATACCCCCGGGTACAATGAGCAGTTCTTC	CASHKQDTPGYNEQFF
-	TRBV27	-	12	TRBJ1-1	TGTGCCACTAGGGAGGGGGGAGCTGAAGCTTTCTTT	CATREGGAEAFF
TRBD1	TRBV7-8	-	17	TRBJ1-3	TGTGCCAGCAGCCCTTTTACAGGGGGCGATTTTGGAAACACCATATATTTT	CASSPFTGGDFGNTIYF
-	TRBV3-1/TRBV3-2	-	12	TRBJ2-2	TGTGCCAGCAACCCCCGAGCCGGGGAGCTGTTTTTT	CASNPRAGELFF
-	TRBV9	-	14	TRBJ1-5	TGTGCCAGCGGGAGGGGCACGAGCAATCAGCCCCAGCATTTT	CASGRGTSNQPQHF
-	TRBV5-1	-	15	TRBJ1-2	TGCGCCAGCAGCTACAACACCCACCCTAACTATGGCTACACCTTC	CASSYNTHPNYGYTF
-	TRBV7-9	-	12	TRBJ2-7	TGTGCCAGCAGCTTGCAACCCTACGAGCAGTACTTC	CASSLQPYEQYF
-	TRBV7-2	once	14	TRBJ1-1	TGTGCCAGCAGCTTCGGACGGGCGAACACTGAAGCTTTCTTT	CASSFGRANTEAFF
TRBD2	TRBV5-6	-	17	TRBJ2-5	TGTGCCAGCAGCTTGGGACTAGCGGGAGGAGTGGAGGAGACCCAGTACTTC	CASSLGLAGGVEETQYF
-	TRBV28	-	11	TRBJ2-7	TGTGCCAGCAGTCTTCGAAACGAGCAGTACTTC	CASSLRNEQYF
TRBD2	TRBV18	-	14	TRBJ2-7	TGTGCCAGCTCACGGACTAGCGGGGTCTACGAGCAGTACTTC	CASSRTSGVYEQYF
-	TRBV6-1	-	12	TRBJ1-3	TGTGCCAGCAGTGAATCGGGCGACACCATATATTTT	CASSESGDTIYF
-	TRBV11-2	-	14	TRBJ2-7	TGTGCCAGCAGCCCTCTAGGGATCCCCTACGAGCAGTACTTC	CASSPLGIPYEQYF
-	TRBV3-1/TRBV3-2	-	14	TRBJ2-3	TGTGCCAGCAGCCAAGTGGCGCCCACAGATACGCAGTATTTT	CASSQVAPTDTQYF
-	TRBV29-1	-	14	TRBJ1-2	TGCAGCGTTGCCGGGGGCCCCGGACTGGATGGCTACACCTTC	CSVAGGPGLDGYTF
-	TRBV5-4	-	17	TRBJ1-6	TGTGCCAGCAGCTCGACGTCGAGGGGCTCCTATAATTCACCCCTCCACTTT	CASSSTSRGSYNSPLHF
-	TRBV7-2	once	13	TRBJ2-2	TGTGCCAGCAGCTCAGCCGGTACCGGGGAGCTGTTTTTT	CASSSAGTGELFF
TRBD1	TRBV6-2/TRBV6-3	-	16	TRBJ1-1	TGTGCCAGCAGTTACAGTGGCAGGGGGAAGAACACTGAAGCTTTCTTT	CASSYSGRGKNTEAFF
-	TRBV6-5	-	13	TRBJ1-1	TGTGCCAGCAGCCGATTGGGTCGCCTTGAAGCTTTCTTT	CASSRLGRLEAFF
TRBD1	TRBV6-5	once	15	TRBJ1-2	TGTGCCAGCAGTACCGGGACAGGGTTGTCAGGGGGCTACACCTTC	CASSTGTGLSGGYTF
-	TRBV3-1/TRBV3-2	-	13	TRBJ1-2	TGTGCCAGCAGCCATTCTGAGGGTTTGGGCTACACCTTC	CASSHSEGLGYTF
-	TRBV5-6	once	17	TRBJ1-3	TGTGCCAGCAGCCTATTCTGGGACATTGGGCCTGGAAACACCATATATTTT	CASSLFWDIGPGNTIYF
TRBD2	TRBV29-1	-	13	TRBJ2-7	TGCAGCGTTGAGGGCGGGAGTAACTACGAGCAGTACTTC	CSVEGGSNYEQYF
TRBD1	TRBV10-3	-	14	TRBJ1-1	TGTGCCATCAAGGACAGGGGACCGAACACTGAAGCTTTCTTT	CAIKDRGPNTEAFF
TRBD2	TRBV3-1/TRBV3-2	-	19	TRBJ2-1	TGTGCCAGCAGCCCCTCGGCTCGGGCTAGCGGGGGGGAGTACAATGAGCAGTTCTTC	CASSPSARASGGEYNEQFF
TRBD1	TRBV7-2	-	14	TRBJ2-7	TGTGCCAGCAGCGTCCGGGACAGAACCTACGAGCAGTACTTC	CASSVRDRTYEQYF